What follows are 11 T cell receptor beta chains derived from one specimen sequenced in a study of radiotherapy plus CTLA-4 blockade in lung cancer. Clones were read by immunoSEQ multiplex PCR, and TCRdb kept only the in-frame ones, dropping some. The sample holds some 70,000 clones, 79% seen once. Source: peripheral blood, taken from a patient treated with radiotherapy plus ipilimumab. These receptor sequences come from a human donor with non-small cell lung cancer who had a complete response to radiotherapy plus ipilimumab.

V usage is TRBV5-1 and J usage is TRBJ2-3, with TRBD1 matching 10 bases. Germline trimming cut 3 bases from V and 0 bases from J; bases unmatched to any gene: 10. The CDR3 loop spans 18 amino acids. Germline loops: CDR1 SGHRS, CDR2 YFSETQ. In DNA, the CDR3 is TGCGCCAGCAGCTCAGTCAGGGGACAGGGGCGAAGCACAGATACGCAGTATTTT. Amino acids: CASSSVRGQGRSTDTQYF.

The chain carries TRBV7-2 and TRBJ2-4, with TRBD2 matching 8 bases. Germline V gives CDR1 SGHTA, CDR2 FQGNSA. The CDR3 has 16 amino acids. With 5 bases clipped from V and 2 bases from J, the junction kept 8 bases outside the gene matches. In DNA form, the CDR3 reads TGTGCCAGCAGCCGGGGGGGCGTCGAGTCCAAAAACATTCAGTACTTC. This encodes CASSRGGVESKNIQYF.

This clone was found a few times. The genes are TRBV27 and TRBJ2-6; D call uncertain. This CDR3 is built from 15 residues. The germline gives CDR1 MNHEY, CDR2 SMNVEV (reference sequence). Deletions cut 2 bases from V and 1 base from J, with 6 bases between. The CDR3 here is CASSLARSGANVLTF. In DNA, the CDR3 is TGTGCCAGCAGTTTAGCCAGATCTGGGGCCAACGTCCTGACTTTC.

This sequence joins TRBV5-4 and TRBJ1-2; maybe TRBD1 (6 bases). Germline V gene data show CDR1 as SGHNT and CDR2 as YYREEE (reference sequence). This CDR3 spans 15 amino acids. Trimming took 4 bases from V and 7 from J, leaving 20 bases between them. CDR3 in amino acids: CASSPVDSQGSGYTF. Written as DNA, the CDR3 is TGTGCCAGCAGCCCCGTGGACAGCCAGGGTTCTGGCTACACCTTC. Looking up the rest from reference TRBV5-4 and TRBJ1-2 gives the full variable domain: ETGVTQSPTHLIKTRGQQVTLRCSSQSGHNTVSWYQQALGQGPQFIFQYYREEENGRGNFPPRFSGLQFPNYSSELNVNALELDDSALYLCASSPVDSQGSGYTFGSGTRLTVV.

The chain is built from TRBV13 and TRBJ1-1; possibly TRBD1 for D (6 bases). With 6 bases removed from V and 1 base from J, the gap between germline ends came to 18 bases. The CDR3 covers 16 residues. The germline CDR1 and CDR2 sequences are PRHDT and FYEKMQ (reference sequence). The chain's CDR3 is CASSRGGGLANTEAFF. CDR3 bases: TGTGCCAGCAGTCGCGGGGGGGGGCTGGCGAACACTGAAGCTTTCTTT.

This rearrangement joins TRBV18 to TRBJ1-1; D perhaps matches TRBD1 (5 bases). Germline V gene data show CDR1 as KGHSH and CDR2 as LQKENI. The CDR3 runs 14 residues. Trimming stripped 4 bases from V and 6 bases from J, with 15 bases between. The CDR3 DNA follows: TGTGCCAGCTCACAGGGGTCGACGAGTCCTGAAGCTTTCTTT. Its protein product is CASSQGSTSPEAFF. The variable domain in full, with the rest retrieved from reference TRBV18 and TRBJ1-1, is NAGVMQNPRHLVRRRGQEARLRCSPMKGHSHVYWYRQLPEEGLKFMVYLQKENIIDESGMPKERFSAEFPKEGPSILRIQQVVRGDSAAYFCASSQGSTSPEAFFGQGTRLTVV.

This clone was recorded a few times. This chain uses TRBV11-2 with TRBJ2-5; 8 bases align to TRBD1. Germline CDR1 and CDR2: SGHAT and FQNNGV. V was pared by 1 base and J by 6 bases, with 1 base of the junction left unmatched. The CDR3 covers 13 residues. The CDR3 nucleotides read TGTGCCAGCAGCTTAGTCAGGGGGCAGACCCAGTACTTC. Amino acid sequence: CASSLVRGQTQYF. The full variable domain, in which reference TRBV11-2 and TRBJ2-5 provide the parts outside the CDR3, is EAGVAQSPRYKIIEKRQSVAFWCNPISGHATLYWYQQILGQGPKLLIQFQNNGVVDDSQLPKDRFSAERLKGVDSTLKIQPAKLEDSAVYLCASSLVRGQTQYFGPGTRLLVL.

The V call is TRBV19, the J call TRBJ2-2; 10 nucleotides match TRBD1. CDR3 length: 18 amino acids. CDR1 is LNHDA and CDR2 is SQIVND in the germline V gene (reference sequence). J lost 3 bases, V lost 8 bases, and 15 bases had no gene match. In DNA, the CDR3 is TGTGCCAGTGGGGTTTGGGACAGGGGATTTAGGTACACCGGGGAGCTGTTTTTT. It is translated as CASGVWDRGFRYTGELFF.

The chain employs TRBV28 and TRBJ2-7, with unresolved D. This CDR3 region has 16 residues. The V gene's germline CDR1 is MDHEN and CDR2 SYDVKM. The V end was cut by 6 bases, the J end by 4 bases, with 22 bases between. The CDR3 reads CASRSRSTNRNYEQYV. The CDR3 DNA reads as TGTGCCAGCAGGAGCAGGAGCACTAATCGGAATTACGAGCAGTACGTC.

The genes are TRBV5-1 and TRBJ2-1; TRBD1 matches at 7 bases. The CDR3 extends over 15 amino acids. Looked up from germline, CDR1 is SGHRS and CDR2 is YFSETQ. Trimming cost V 0 bases and J 8 bases; bases outside gene matches: 8. CDR3 amino acids: CASSLGQGTVDEQFF. The CDR3 DNA follows: TGCGCCAGCAGCTTGGGACAGGGAACGGTCGATGAGCAGTTCTTC.

The rearrangement joins TRBV2 to TRBJ2-7; TRBD2 aligns across 7 bases. This CDR3 spans 15 amino acids. The J segment lost 10 bases and the V segment lost 0 bases, leaving 12 bases of the junction unmatched. Germline loops: CDR1 SNHLY, CDR2 FYNNEI. CDR3 DNA sequence: TGTGCCAGCAGTGAAGCGCTTCTGAGGGAGGGAAGACAGTACGTC. Translation gives CASSEALLREGRQYV.